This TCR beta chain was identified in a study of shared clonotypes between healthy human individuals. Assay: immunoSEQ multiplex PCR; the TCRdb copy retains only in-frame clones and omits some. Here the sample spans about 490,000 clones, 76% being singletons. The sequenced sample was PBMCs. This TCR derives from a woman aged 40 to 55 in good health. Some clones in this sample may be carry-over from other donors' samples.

For the CDR3, the DNA is TGCGCCAGCAGCCCCGACGGGGGTAGGAATGAGCAGTTCTTC. As protein: CASSPDGGRNEQFF. The gene calls are TRBV5-1 and TRBJ2-1; a weak D match, TRBD2 (6 bases). This CDR3 comprises 14 residues. V lost 4 bases, J lost 7 bases, and 15 bases lay in between. The germline CDR1 and CDR2 sequences are SGHRS and YFSETQ.